Shown below are 17 T cell receptor beta chains from a single sample sequenced in a study of Ad26.COV2.S vaccination and SARS-CoV-2 variants. Treatment reported: some 20 received Ad26.COV2.S at low or high dose, single or two shots; roughly 5 received placebo; per-sample allocation not given. The investigators took samples on day 63 after the first vaccine or placebo injection. The method was immunoSEQ multiplex PCR; TCRdb's version includes in-frame clones alone and lacks a portion of them. The data show about 440,000 clones, 80% to 95% seen once. Sequenced material: peripheral blood, taken in a trial of Ad26.COV2.S vaccine versus placebo. The source is a person between 18 and 65 years old who received the Ad26.COV2.S COVID-19 vaccine or a placebo.

This chain joins TRBV28 and TRBJ1-2; D remains ambiguous. Germline V gene data show CDR1 as MDHEN and CDR2 as SYDVKM. There are 16 residues in the CDR3. V was trimmed by 6 bases and J by 3 bases, leaving 20 bases between them. The CDR3 sequence: CASRNFRKAFDYGYTF. The CDR3 DNA follows: TGTGCCAGCAGAAATTTTAGAAAGGCTTTTGACTATGGCTACACCTTC.

About this clone: The sample carries other DNA sequences with the same CDR3. This chain joins TRBV5-6 and TRBJ2-7, with 9 bases lining up with TRBD1. From germline, CDR1 is SGHDT and CDR2 YYEEEE. CDR3 length: 14 residues. The junction had 0 bases not matched to a gene; V was cut back by 0 bases and J by 2 bases. The CDR3 here is CASSLGQGAYEQYF. The CDR3 DNA follows: TGTGCCAGCAGCTTGGGACAGGGGGCCTACGAGCAGTACTTC. Full variable domain (missing parts from reference TRBV5-6 and TRBJ2-7): DAGVTQSPTHLIKTRGQQVTLRCSPKSGHDTVSWYQQALGQGPQFIFQYYEEEERQRGNFPDRFSGHQFPNYSSELNVNALLLGDSALYLCASSLGQGAYEQYFGPGTRLTVT.

The V call is TRBV27, the J call TRBJ2-3; D unclear. The CDR3 extends over 15 amino acids. The V gene's germline CDR1 is MNHEY and CDR2 SMNVEV (reference sequence). The V gene lost 0 bases and the J gene lost 5 bases, with 12 bases spanning the gap. In DNA form, the CDR3 reads TGTGCCAGCAGTTTATCAAGGCCGCGTCTAGATACGCAGTATTTT. Its translation: CASSLSRPRLDTQYF.

V gene TRBV9 combines with J gene TRBJ2-6; tentatively, D is TRBD1 (5 bases). CDR3 length equals 15 residues. Germline CDR1 is SGDLS and CDR2 is YYNGEE. The V and J ends lost 3 bases and 3 bases respectively, with 10 bases between them. The CDR3 DNA sequence: TGTGCCAGCAGCGGTTTAGGGGATGGGGCCAACGTCCTGACTTTC. Residues: CASSGLGDGANVLTF.

This chain joins TRBV12-3 or TRBV12-4 and TRBJ1-2; D remains unclear. This CDR3 has 13 residues. V lost 0 bases to trimming and J lost 4 bases, with 6 bases between them. CDR3 sequence reads: CASSLARGYGYTF. In nucleotides, the CDR3 is TGTGCCAGCAGTTTAGCACGGGGCTATGGCTACACCTTC.

V gene TRBV7-9 combines with J gene TRBJ2-1, with 9 bases identical to TRBD2. V shed 5 bases, J shed 7 bases, and the junction held 6 bases outside the gene matches. This CDR3 contains 14 residues. Germline V gene sequence: CDR1 SEHNR, CDR2 FQNEAQ (reference sequence). CDR3 sequence reads: CASSPSSGRNEQFF. As DNA, the CDR3 is TGTGCCAGCAGCCCCAGTAGCGGGAGAAATGAGCAGTTCTTC.

This clone is a singleton in its sample. The V call is TRBV29-1, the J call TRBJ2-3, with 13 bases aligning to TRBD2. The V and J ends lost 5 bases and 4 bases, in that order; junction bases with no gene match: 3. CDR1 and CDR2 from the germline V gene are SQVTM and ANQGSEA. This CDR3 spans 14 amino acids. The CDR3 region is CSVQGLAGSDTQYF. DNA for the CDR3: TGCAGCGTTCAGGGACTAGCGGGGTCAGATACGCAGTATTTT.

The CDR3 region has the DNA TGTGCCACCAGCAGGGGAAGGGACCGATCAAAGCCTAACTATGGCTACACCTTC. Residues: CATSRGRDRSKPNYGYTF. The chain combines TRBV15 with TRBJ1-2, with TRBD1 as a possible D gene (5 bases). The germline V and J ends were trimmed by 3 bases and 0 bases, with 20 bases remaining between them. Germline V gives CDR1 LNHNV, CDR2 YYDKDF (reference sequence). The CDR3 runs to 18 residues.

This rearrangement joins TRBV5-4 to TRBJ2-5, with 11 positions matching TRBD2. J lost 3 bases, V lost 1 base, and 5 bases had no gene match. The CDR3 has 16 residues. The germline V gene has CDR1 SGHNT and CDR2 YYREEE (reference sequence). The CDR3 region is CASSLSSGRVKETQYF. In DNA, the CDR3 is TGTGCCAGCAGCTTGAGTAGCGGGAGGGTGAAAGAGACCCAGTACTTC.

The chain uses TRBV2 and TRBJ1-4, with 7 bases lining up with TRBD1. This CDR3 has 16 residues. The germline CDR1 and CDR2 sequences are SNHLY and FYNNEI. Trimming at V came to 5 bases and at J to 3 bases, leaving 9 bases not matched to a gene. The CDR3 DNA sequence: TGTGCCAGCAGTCTTTTGGCAGGGGGAGCTAATGAAAAACTGTTTTTT. This codes for CASSLLAGGANEKLFF.

V gene TRBV2 combines with J gene TRBJ2-5; a possible D gene is TRBD2 (5 bases). The V gene's germline CDR1 is SNHLY and CDR2 FYNNEI. The CDR3 has 13 amino acids. V lost 1 base to trimming and J lost 5 bases, with 8 bases between them. The DNA of the CDR3 is TGTGCCAGCAGTGAAGACAGAGGGGAGACCCAGTACTTC. Translation: CASSEDRGETQYF. Full variable domain (remainder filled in from reference TRBV2 and TRBJ2-5): EPEVTQTPSHQVTQMGQEVILRCVPISNHLYFYWYRQILGQKVEFLVSFYNNEISEKSEIFDDQFSVERPDGSNFTLKIRSTKLEDSAMYFCASSEDRGETQYFGPGTRLLVL.

The CDR3, as DNA: TGTGCCAGCAGCTGGCCTGCGTCCTACAATGAGCAGTTCTTC. Encoded protein: CASSWPASYNEQFF. V usage is TRBV7-2 and J usage is TRBJ2-1; unclear D gene. Germline CDR1 reads SGHTA; CDR2 reads FQGNSA. Trimming took 4 bases from V and 1 from J, leaving 8 bases between them. CDR3 length equals 14 residues.

The chain recombines TRBV28 with TRBJ2-7; 8 bases are a match to TRBD1. The CDR3 has 15 amino acids. V lost 3 bases to trimming and J lost 0 bases; unmatched junction nucleotides: 4. Germline CDR1 is MDHEN and CDR2 is SYDVKM. The CDR3 sequence: CASSFPDRASYEQYF. CDR3 bases: TGTGCCAGCAGTTTTCCGGACAGGGCCTCCTACGAGCAGTACTTC.

The chain employs TRBV23-1 and TRBJ2-1; 14 bases are a match to TRBD2. TRBV23-1 has ORF status, its function being uncertain. The CDR3 is 17 amino acids. V lost 2 bases, J lost 9 bases, and 9 bases stayed unmatched. The CDR3 is CASSQSPPGLAGAEQFF. The DNA for the CDR3 is TGCGCCAGCAGTCAAAGTCCTCCGGGACTAGCGGGAGCTGAGCAGTTCTTC.

V is TRBV29-1 and J is TRBJ1-4, with TRBD1 as a possible D gene (6 bases). The CDR3 contains 12 residues. Per the germline V gene, CDR1 is SQVTM and CDR2 is ANQGSEA. Trimming removed 5 bases at V and 10 bases at J, with 14 bases between. CDR3 loop: CSVFGGAGKLFF. CDR3 bases: TGCAGCGTTTTTGGGGGCGCTGGAAAACTGTTTTTT.

This chain links TRBV25-1 with TRBJ2-1; D is ambiguous. Germline CDR1 and CDR2: MGHDK and SYGVNS. The length of the CDR3 is 15 residues. Trimming took off 2 bases at V and 5 bases at J, with 13 bases between the two ends. The chain's CDR3 is CASSELGGPNNEQFF. The CDR3 region has the DNA TGTGCCAGCAGTGAACTAGGCGGCCCAAACAATGAGCAGTTCTTC.

This chain uses TRBV14 with TRBJ1-6; TRBD1 is a possible D gene (6 bases). The germline V gene encodes CDR1 SGHDN and CDR2 FVKESK. Trimming stripped 5 bases from V and 7 bases from J, with 12 bases between. The CDR3 extends over 14 amino acids. The CDR3 reads CASSSGGANSPLHF. The CDR3 coding sequence is TGTGCCAGCAGCTCGGGGGGCGCCAATTCACCCCTCCACTTT.